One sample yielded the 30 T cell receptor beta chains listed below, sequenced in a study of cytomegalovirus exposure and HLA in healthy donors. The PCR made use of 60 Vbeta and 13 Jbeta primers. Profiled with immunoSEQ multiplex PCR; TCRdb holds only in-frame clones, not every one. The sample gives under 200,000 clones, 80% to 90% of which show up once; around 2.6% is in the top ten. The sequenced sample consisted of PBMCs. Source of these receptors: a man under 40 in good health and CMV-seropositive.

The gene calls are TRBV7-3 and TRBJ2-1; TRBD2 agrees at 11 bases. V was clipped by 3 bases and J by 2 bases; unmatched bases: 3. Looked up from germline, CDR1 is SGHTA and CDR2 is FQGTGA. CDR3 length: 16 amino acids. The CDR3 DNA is TGTGCCAGCAGCTTCACTAGCGGGGGAACCTACAATGAGCAGTTCTTC. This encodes CASSFTSGGTYNEQFF.

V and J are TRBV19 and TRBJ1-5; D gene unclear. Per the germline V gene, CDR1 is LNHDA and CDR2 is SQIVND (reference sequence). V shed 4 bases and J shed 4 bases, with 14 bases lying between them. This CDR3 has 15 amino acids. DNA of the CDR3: TGTGCCAGTAGTAGGGTTCCGGGAATGAATCAGCCCCAGCATTTT. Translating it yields CASSRVPGMNQPQHF. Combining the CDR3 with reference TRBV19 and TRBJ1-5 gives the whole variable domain DGGITQSPKYLFRKEGQNVTLSCEQNLNHDAMYWYRQDPGQGLRLIYYSQIVNDFQKGDIAEGYSVSREKKESFPLTVTSAQKNPTAFYLCASSRVPGMNQPQHFGDGTRLSIL.

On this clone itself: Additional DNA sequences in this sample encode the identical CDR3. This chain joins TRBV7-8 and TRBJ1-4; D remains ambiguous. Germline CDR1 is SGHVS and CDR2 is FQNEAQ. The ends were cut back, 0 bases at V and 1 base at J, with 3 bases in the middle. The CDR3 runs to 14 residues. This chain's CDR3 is CASSLAGTNEKLFF. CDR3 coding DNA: TGTGCCAGCAGCTTAGCCGGAACTAATGAAAAACTGTTTTTT. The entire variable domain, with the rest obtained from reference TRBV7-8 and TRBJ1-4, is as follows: GAGVSQSPRYKVAKRGQDVALRCDPISGHVSLFWYQQALGQGPEFLTYFQNEAQLDKSGLPSDRFFAERPEGSVSTLKIQRTQQEDSAVYLCASSLAGTNEKLFFGSGTQLSVL.

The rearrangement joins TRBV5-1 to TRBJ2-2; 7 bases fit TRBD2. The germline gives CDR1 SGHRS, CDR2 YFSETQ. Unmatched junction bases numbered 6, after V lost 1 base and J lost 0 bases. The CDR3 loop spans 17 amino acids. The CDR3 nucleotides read TGCGCCAGCAGCTTGTTTTTAGCGGGTGCGAACACCGGGGAGCTGTTTTTT. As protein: CASSLFLAGANTGELFF.

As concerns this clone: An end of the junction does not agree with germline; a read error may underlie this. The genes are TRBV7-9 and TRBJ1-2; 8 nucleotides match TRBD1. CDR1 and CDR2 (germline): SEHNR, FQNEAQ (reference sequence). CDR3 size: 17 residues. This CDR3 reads CSSSSLTGDRSKTGYTF. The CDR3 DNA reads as TGTTCCAGCAGCTCCCTGACAGGGGATCGCTCAAAAACTGGCTACACCTTC.

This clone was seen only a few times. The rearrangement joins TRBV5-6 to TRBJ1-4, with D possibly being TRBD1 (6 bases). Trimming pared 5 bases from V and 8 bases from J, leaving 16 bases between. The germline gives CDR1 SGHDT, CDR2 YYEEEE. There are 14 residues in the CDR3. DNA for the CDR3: TGTGCCAGCAGGCTAGGGGGTGTCGCCGAAAAACTGTTTTTT. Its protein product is CASRLGGVAEKLFF.

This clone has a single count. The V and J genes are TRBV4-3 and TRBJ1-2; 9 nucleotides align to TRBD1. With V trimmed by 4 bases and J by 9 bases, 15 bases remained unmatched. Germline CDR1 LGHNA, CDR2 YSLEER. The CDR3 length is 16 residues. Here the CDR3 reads CASSLPGGTGIRSYTF. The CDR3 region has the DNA TGCGCCAGCAGCCTCCCTGGGGGGACAGGGATTAGGAGCTACACCTTC.

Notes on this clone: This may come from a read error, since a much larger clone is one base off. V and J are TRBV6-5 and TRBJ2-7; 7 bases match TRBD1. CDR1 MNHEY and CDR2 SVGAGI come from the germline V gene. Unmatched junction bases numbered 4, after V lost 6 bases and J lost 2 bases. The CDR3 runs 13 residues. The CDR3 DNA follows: TGTGCCAGCAGCCCTGGGACAGCCTACGAGCAGTACTTC. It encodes CASSPGTAYEQYF.

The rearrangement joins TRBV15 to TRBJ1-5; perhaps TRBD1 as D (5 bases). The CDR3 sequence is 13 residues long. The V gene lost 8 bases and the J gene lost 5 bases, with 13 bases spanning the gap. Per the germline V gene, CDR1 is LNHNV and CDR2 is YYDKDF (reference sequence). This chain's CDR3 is CATGATTHQPQHF. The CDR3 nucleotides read TGTGCCACCGGGGCCACCACACATCAGCCCCAGCATTTT.

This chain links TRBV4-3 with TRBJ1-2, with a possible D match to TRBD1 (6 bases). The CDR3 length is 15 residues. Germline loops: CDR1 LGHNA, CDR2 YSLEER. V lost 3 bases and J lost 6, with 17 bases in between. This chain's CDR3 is CASSHRGAQGDGYTF. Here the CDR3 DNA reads TGCGCCAGCAGCCATCGGGGGGCCCAAGGGGATGGCTACACCTTC.

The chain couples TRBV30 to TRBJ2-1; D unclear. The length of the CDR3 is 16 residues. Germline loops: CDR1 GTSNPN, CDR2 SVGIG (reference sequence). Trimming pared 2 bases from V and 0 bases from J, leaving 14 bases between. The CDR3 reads CAWSRLGGPSYNEQFF. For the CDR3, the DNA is TGTGCCTGGAGTAGGCTAGGCGGCCCCTCCTACAATGAGCAGTTCTTC.

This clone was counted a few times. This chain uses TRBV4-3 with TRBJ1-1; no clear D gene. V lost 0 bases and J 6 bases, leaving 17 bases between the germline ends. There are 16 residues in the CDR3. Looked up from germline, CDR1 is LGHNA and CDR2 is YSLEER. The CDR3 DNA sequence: TGCGCCAGCAGCCAAGAATTGACATCCTGGGCAGCTGAAGCTTTCTTT. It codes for CASSQELTSWAAEAFF.

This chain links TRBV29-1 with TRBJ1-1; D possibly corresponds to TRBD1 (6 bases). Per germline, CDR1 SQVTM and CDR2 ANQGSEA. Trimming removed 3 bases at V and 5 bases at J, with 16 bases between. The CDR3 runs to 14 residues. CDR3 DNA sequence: TGCAGCGTTGAGCTCCGGGGGGCGCGGACTGAAGCTTTCTTT. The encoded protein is CSVELRGARTEAFF.

This chain's CDR3 is CASSFADGTEAFF. CDR3 bases: TGTGCCAGCAGCTTCGCGGATGGGACTGAAGCTTTCTTT. V and J are TRBV11-3 and TRBJ1-1, with no clear D. The V and J ends lost 3 bases and 5 bases respectively, with 10 bases between them. Germline V gene lookup returns CDR1 SGHNT and CDR2 YENEEA. This CDR3 is built from 13 residues. Looking up the rest from reference TRBV11-3 and TRBJ1-1 gives the full variable domain: EAGVVQSPRYKIIEKKQPVAFWCNPISGHNTLYWYLQNLGQGPELLIRYENEEAVDDSQLPKDRFSAERLKGVDSTLKIQPAELGDSAVYLCASSFADGTEAFFGQGTRLTVV.

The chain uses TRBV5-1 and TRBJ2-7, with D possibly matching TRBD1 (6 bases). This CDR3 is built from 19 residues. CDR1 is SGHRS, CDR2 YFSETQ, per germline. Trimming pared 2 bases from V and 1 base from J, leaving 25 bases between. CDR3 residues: CASSFGRTATGTSSYEQYV. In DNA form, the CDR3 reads TGCGCCAGCAGCTTTGGGCGGACGGCCACAGGGACATCATCCTACGAGCAGTACGTC.

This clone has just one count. DNA for the CDR3: TGTGCCAGCAGCCAACCAGGGGAGTTGGGTCATGGCTACACCTTC. Its protein product is CASSQPGELGHGYTF. The rearrangement links TRBV7-2 to TRBJ1-2, with D possibly TRBD1 on 6 matching bases. CDR3 size: 15 residues. The V gene lost 5 bases and the J gene lost 6 bases, with 19 bases spanning the gap. The germline V gene encodes CDR1 SGHTA and CDR2 FQGNSA.

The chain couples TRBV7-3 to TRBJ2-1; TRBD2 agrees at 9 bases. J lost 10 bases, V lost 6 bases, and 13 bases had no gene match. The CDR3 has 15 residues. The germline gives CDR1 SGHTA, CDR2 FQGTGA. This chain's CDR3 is CASRSAGGPTREQFF. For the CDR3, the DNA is TGTGCCAGCAGATCAGCGGGAGGTCCCACCCGGGAGCAGTTCTTC. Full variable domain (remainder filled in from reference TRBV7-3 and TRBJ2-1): GAGVSQTPSNKVTEKGKYVELRCDPISGHTALYWYRQSLGQGPEFLIYFQGTGAADDSGLPNDRFFAVRPEGSVSTLKIQRTERGDSAVYLCASRSAGGPTREQFFGPGTRLTVL.

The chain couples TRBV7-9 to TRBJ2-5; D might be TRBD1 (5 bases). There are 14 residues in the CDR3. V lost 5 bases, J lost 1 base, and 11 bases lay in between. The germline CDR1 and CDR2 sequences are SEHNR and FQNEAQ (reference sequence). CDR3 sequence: CASSRGIIQETQYF. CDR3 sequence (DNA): TGTGCCAGCAGCAGGGGTATTATCCAAGAGACCCAGTACTTC.

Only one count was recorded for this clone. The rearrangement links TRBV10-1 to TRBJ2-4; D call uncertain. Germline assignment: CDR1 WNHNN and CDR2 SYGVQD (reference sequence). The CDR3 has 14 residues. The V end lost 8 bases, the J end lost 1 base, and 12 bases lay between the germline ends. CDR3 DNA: TGCGCCAGCTGGGCAGATGCGGCCAAAAACATTCAGTACTTC. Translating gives CASWADAAKNIQYF.

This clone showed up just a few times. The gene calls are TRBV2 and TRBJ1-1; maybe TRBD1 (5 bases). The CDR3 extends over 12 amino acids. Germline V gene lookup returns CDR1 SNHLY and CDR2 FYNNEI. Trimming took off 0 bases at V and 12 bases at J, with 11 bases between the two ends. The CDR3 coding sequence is TGTGCCAGCAGTGAAGCGCGGGGGAGACCTTTCTTT. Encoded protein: CASSEARGRPFF.

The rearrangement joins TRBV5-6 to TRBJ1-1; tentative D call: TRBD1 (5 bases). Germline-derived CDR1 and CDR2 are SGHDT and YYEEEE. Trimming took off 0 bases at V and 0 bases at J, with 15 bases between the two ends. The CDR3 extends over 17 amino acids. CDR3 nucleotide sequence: TGTGCCAGCAGCTTGGGCAGGGTGAAGGTCATGAACACTGAAGCTTTCTTT. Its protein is CASSLGRVKVMNTEAFF.

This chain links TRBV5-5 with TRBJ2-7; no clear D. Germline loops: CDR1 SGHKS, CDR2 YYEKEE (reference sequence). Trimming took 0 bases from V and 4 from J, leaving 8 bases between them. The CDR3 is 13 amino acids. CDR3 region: CASSLAHLYEQYF. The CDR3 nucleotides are TGTGCCAGCAGCTTGGCCCACTTATACGAGCAGTACTTC.

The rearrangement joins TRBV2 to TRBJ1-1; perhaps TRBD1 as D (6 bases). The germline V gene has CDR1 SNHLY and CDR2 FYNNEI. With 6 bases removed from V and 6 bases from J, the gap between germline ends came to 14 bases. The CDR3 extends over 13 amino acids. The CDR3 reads CASRTQGTSEAFF. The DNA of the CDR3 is TGTGCCAGCAGAACACAGGGTACCTCTGAAGCTTTCTTT. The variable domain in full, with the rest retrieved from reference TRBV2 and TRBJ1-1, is EPEVTQTPSHQVTQMGQEVILRCVPISNHLYFYWYRQILGQKVEFLVSFYNNEISEKSEIFDDQFSVERPDGSNFTLKIRSTKLEDSAMYFCASRTQGTSEAFFGQGTRLTVV.

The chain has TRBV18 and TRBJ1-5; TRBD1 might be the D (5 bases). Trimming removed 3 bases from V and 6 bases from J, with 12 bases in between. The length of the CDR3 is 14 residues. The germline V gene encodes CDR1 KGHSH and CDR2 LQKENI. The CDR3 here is CASSPGREGQPQHF. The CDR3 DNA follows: TGTGCCAGCTCACCGGGCAGGGAAGGTCAGCCCCAGCATTTT. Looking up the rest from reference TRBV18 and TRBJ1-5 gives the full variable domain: NAGVMQNPRHLVRRRGQEARLRCSPMKGHSHVYWYRQLPEEGLKFMVYLQKENIIDESGMPKERFSAEFPKEGPSILRIQQVVRGDSAAYFCASSPGREGQPQHFGDGTRLSIL.

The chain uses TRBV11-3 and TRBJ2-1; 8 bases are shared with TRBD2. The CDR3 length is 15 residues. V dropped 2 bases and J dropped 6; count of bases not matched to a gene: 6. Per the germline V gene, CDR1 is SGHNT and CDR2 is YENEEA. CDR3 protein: CASSLISGASNEQFF. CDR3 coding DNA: TGTGCCAGCAGCTTAATTAGCGGGGCCAGCAATGAGCAGTTCTTC.

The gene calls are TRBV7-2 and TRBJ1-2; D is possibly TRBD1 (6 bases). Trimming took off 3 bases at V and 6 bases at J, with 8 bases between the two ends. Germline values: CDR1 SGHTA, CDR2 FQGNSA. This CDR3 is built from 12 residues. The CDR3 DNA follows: TGTGCCAGCAGCTTCAGGGGTAATGGCTACACCTTC. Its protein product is CASSFRGNGYTF.

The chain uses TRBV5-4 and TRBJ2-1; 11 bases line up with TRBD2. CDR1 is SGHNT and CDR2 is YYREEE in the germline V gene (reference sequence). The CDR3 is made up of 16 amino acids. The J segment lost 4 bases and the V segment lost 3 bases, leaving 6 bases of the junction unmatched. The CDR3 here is CASSSPTSGSYNEQFF. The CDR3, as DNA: TGTGCCAGCAGCTCGCCTACTAGCGGGAGTTACAATGAGCAGTTCTTC.

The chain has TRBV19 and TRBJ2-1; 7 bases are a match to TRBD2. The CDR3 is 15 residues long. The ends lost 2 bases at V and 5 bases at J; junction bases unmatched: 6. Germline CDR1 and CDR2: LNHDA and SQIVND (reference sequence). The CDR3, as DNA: TGTGCCAGTAGTATAAGCCTAGCGGAGCACAATGAGCAGTTCTTC. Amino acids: CASSISLAEHNEQFF.

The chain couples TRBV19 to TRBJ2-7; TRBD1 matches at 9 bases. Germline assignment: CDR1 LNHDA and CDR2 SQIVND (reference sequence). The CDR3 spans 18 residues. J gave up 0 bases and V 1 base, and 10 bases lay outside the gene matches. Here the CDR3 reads CASSIGRGQGRFSYEQYF. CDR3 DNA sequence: TGTGCCAGTAGTATAGGAAGGGGACAGGGCCGATTCTCCTACGAGCAGTACTTC.

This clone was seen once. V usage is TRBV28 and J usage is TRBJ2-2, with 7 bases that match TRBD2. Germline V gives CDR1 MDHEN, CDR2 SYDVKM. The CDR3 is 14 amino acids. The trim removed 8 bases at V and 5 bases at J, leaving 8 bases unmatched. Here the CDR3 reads CASEPSGLTGELFF. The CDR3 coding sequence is TGTGCCAGCGAGCCTAGCGGCCTAACCGGGGAGCTGTTTTTT.